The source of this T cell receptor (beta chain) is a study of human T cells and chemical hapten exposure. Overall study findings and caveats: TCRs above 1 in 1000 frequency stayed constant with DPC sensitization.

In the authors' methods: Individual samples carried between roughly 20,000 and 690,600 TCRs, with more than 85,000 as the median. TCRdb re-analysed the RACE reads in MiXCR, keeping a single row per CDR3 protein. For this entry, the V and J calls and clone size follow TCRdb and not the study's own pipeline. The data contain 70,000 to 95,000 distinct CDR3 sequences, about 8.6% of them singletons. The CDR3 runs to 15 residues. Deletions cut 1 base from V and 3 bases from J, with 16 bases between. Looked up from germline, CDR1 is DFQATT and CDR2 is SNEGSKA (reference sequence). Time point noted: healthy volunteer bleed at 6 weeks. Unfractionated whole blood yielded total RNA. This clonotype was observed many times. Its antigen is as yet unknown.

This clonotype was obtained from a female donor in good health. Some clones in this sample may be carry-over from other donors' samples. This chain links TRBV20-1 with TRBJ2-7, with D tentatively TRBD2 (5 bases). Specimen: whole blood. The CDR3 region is CSARADITGGYEQYF. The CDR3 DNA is TGCAGTGCTAGAGCCGACATCACTGGAGGCTACGAGCAGTACTTC.